This TCR beta chain was sequenced for a study of blood T cell repertoires in COVID-19. Assay used: immunoSEQ multiplex PCR; TCRdb lists only in-frame clones, some missing. The sample has approximately 100,000 clones, 81% seen once. Trimming removed 6 bases from V and 7 bases from J; junction bases left unmatched: 13. The CDR3 sequence is 15 residues long. The germline V gene encodes CDR1 KGHDR and CDR2 SFDVKD. The genes are TRBV24-1 and TRBJ2-7; 8 bases agree with TRBD1. The sample comprised peripheral blood. This clonotype originated in a man aged 60 to 75 with acute or convalescent COVID-19. CDR3 residues: CATSPYGTGGDEQYF. The CDR3 region has the DNA TGTGCCACCAGTCCCTACGGGACAGGTGGGGATGAGCAGTACTTC.